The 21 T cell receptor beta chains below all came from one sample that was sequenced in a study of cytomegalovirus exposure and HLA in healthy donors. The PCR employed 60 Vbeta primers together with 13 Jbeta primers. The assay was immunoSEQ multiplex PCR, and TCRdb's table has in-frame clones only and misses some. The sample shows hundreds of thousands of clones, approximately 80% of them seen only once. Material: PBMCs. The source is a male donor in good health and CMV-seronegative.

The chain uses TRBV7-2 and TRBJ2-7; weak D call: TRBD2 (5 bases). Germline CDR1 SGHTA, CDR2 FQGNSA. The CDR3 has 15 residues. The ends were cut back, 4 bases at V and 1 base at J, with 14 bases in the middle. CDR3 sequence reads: CASSSGLTRSYEQYF. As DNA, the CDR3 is TGTGCCAGCAGCTCTGGACTTACCCGTTCCTACGAGCAGTACTTC.

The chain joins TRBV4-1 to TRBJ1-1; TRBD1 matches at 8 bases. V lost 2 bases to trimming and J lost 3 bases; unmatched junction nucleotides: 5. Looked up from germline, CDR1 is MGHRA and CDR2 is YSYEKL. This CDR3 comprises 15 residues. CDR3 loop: CASSQPGTGDTEAFF. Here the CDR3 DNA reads TGCGCCAGCAGCCAACCAGGGACAGGCGACACTGAAGCTTTCTTT.

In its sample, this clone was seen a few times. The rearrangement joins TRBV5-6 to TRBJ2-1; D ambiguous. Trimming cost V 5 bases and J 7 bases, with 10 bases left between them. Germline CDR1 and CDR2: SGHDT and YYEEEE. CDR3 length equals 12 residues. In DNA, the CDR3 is TGTGCCAGCAGGGCACAGAGTAATGAGCAGTTCTTC. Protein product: CASRAQSNEQFF.

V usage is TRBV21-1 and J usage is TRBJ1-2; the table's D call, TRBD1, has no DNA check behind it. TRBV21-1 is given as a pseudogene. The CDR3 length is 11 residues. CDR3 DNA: TGTGCCAGCAGCAAAGAAGAGGGACATCCTTTC. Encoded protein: CASSKEEGHPF.

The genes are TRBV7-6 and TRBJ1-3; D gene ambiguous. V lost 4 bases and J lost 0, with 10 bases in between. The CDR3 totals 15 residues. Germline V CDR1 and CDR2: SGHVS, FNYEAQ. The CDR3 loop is CASSSGGGSGNTIYF. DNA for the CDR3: TGTGCCAGCAGCTCCGGAGGCGGCTCTGGAAACACCATATATTTT. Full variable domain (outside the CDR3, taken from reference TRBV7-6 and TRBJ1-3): GAGVSQSPRYKVTKRGQDVALRCDPISGHVSLYWYRQALGQGPEFLTYFNYEAQQDKSGLPNDRFSAERPEGSISTLTIQRTEQRDSAMYRCASSSGGGSGNTIYFGEGSWLTVV.

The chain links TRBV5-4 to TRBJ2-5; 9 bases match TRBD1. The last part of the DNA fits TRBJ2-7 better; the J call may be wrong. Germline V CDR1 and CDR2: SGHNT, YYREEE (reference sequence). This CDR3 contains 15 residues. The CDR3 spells CASSLVGTGRYEQYF. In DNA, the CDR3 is TGTGCCAGCAGCTTGGTTGGGACAGGGCGGTACGAGCAGTACTTC.

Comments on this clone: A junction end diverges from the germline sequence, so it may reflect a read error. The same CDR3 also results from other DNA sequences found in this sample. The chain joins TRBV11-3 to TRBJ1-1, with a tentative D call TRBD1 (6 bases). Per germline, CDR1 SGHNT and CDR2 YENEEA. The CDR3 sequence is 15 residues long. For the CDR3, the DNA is TGTGCCAGCAGCTTAGGCGGACAGAGGAACACTGAAGCCTTCTTT. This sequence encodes CASSLGGQRNTEAFF. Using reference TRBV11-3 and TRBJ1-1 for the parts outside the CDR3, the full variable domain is EAGVVQSPRYKIIEKKQPVAFWCNPISGHNTLYWYLQNLGQGPELLIRYENEEAVDDSQLPKDRFSAERLKGVDSTLKIQPAELGDSAVYLCASSLGGQRNTEAFFGQGTRLTVV.

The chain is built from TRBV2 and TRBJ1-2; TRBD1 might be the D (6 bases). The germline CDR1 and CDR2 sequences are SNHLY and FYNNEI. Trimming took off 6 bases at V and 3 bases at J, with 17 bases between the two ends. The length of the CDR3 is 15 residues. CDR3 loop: CASSVDRPVDYGYTF. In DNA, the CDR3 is TGTGCCAGCAGCGTCGACAGGCCGGTGGACTATGGCTACACCTTC.

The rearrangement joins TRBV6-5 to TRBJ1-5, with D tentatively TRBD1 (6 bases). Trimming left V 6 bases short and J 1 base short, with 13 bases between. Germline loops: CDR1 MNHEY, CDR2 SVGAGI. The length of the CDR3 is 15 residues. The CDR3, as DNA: TGTGCCAGCAGCGCTGACAGGTCGAGCAATCAGCCCCAGCATTTT. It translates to CASSADRSSNQPQHF.

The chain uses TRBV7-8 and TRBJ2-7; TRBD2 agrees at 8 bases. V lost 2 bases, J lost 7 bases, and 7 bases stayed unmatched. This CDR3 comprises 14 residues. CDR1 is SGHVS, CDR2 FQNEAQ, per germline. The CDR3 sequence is CASSLKRESREQYF. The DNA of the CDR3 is TGTGCCAGCAGCTTAAAGCGGGAGAGCCGGGAGCAGTACTTC.

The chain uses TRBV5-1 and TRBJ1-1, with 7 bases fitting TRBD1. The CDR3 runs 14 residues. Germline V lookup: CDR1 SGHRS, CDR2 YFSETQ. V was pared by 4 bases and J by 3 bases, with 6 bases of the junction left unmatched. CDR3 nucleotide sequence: TGCGCCAGCAGCACTAAACAGGGGTACACTGAAGCTTTCTTT. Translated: CASSTKQGYTEAFF.

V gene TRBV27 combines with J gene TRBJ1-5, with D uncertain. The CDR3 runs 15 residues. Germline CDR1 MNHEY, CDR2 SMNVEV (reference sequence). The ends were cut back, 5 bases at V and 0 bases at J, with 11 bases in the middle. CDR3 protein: CASSPRPFSNQPQHF. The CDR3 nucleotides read TGTGCCAGCAGTCCCCGTCCCTTTAGCAATCAGCCCCAGCATTTT.

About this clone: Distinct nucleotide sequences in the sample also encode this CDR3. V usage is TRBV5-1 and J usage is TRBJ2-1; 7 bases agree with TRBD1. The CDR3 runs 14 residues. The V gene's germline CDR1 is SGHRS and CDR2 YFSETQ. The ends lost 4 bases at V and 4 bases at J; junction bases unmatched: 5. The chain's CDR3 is CASSPGTEYNEQFF. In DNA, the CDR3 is TGCGCCAGCAGCCCCGGGACAGAATACAATGAGCAGTTCTTC.

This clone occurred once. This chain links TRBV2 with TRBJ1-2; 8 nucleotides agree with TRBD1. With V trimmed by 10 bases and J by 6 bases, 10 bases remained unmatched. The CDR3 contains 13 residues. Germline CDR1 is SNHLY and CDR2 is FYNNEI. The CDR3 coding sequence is TGTGCCACCCCGACAGGGGTTTGGGATGGCTACACCTTC. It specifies CATPTGVWDGYTF.

DNA of the CDR3: TGTGCCAGCAGTGAGGGCTCCGCCCCGCCCCAGCATTTT. Residues: CASSEGSAPPQHF. This chain uses TRBV6-5 with TRBJ1-5; no clear D. Germline V gene lookup returns CDR1 MNHEY and CDR2 SVGAGI. CDR3 size: 13 residues. V lost 5 bases, J lost 9 bases, and 14 bases lay in between.

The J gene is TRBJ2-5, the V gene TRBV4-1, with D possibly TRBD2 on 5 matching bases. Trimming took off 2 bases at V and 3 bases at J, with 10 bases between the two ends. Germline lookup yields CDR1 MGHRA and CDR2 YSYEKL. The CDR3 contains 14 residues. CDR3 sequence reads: CASSQTPGKETQYF. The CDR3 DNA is TGCGCCAGCAGCCAAACTCCCGGGAAAGAGACCCAGTACTTC.

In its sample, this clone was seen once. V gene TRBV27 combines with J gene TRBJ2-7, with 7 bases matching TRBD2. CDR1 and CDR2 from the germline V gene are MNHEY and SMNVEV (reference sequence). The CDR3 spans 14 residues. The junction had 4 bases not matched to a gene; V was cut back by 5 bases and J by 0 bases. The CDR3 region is CASSPREGSYEQYF. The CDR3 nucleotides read TGTGCCAGCAGTCCGAGGGAGGGCTCCTACGAGCAGTACTTC.

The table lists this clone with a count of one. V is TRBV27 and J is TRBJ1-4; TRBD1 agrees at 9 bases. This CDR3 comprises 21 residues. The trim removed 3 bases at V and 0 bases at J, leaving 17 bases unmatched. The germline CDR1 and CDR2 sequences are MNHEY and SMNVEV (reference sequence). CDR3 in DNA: TGTGCCAGCAGTTTTCGGGACAGGGTCCGGGACCGAATTGCAACTAATGAAAAACTGTTTTTT. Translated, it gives CASSFRDRVRDRIATNEKLFF.

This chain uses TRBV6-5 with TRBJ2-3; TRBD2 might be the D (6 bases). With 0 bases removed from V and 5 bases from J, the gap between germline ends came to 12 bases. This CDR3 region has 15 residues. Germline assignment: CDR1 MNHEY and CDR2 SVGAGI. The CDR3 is CASSYSGTLRDTQYF. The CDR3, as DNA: TGTGCCAGCAGTTACTCGGGGACTCTCCGAGATACGCAGTATTTT.

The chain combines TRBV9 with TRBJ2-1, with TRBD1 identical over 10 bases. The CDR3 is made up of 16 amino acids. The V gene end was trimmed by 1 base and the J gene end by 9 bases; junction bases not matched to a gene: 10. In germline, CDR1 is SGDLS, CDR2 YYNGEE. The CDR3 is CASSVLWGTGASEQFF. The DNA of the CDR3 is TGTGCCAGCAGCGTATTATGGGGGACAGGGGCGTCTGAGCAGTTCTTC.

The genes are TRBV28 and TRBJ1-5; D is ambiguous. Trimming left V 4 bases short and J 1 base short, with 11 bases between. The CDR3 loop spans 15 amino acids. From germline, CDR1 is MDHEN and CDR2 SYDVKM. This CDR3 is CASSSPGGSNQPQHF. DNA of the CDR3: TGTGCCAGCAGTTCGCCAGGTGGGAGCAATCAGCCCCAGCATTTT.